This TCR beta chain was sequenced in a study of vaccination effects on CD4 cells after COVID-19. Study background: Samples were taken post-vaccine, and their median timing was 72 days after the second dose. Findings and caveats of the study: Convalescent patients numbered few in the study; early post-infection timepoints were missing entirely. In healthy vaccinees, only 1 of 255 vaccine-induced clones cross-reacted with common cold coronaviruses.

The germline gives CDR1 LNHDA, CDR2 SQIVND (reference sequence). This CDR3 is built from 18 residues. V was clipped by 5 bases and J by 0 bases, with 21 bases between them. Details on this clone: Its antigen remains unidentified.

Ahead of sequencing, the ViraFEST assay grew antigen-specific CD4+ T cells using viral peptide pools. When less than 12 days of culture had elapsed, CD4+ T cells were isolated. Participants got two doses of BNT162b2 or mRNA-1273 vaccine. Days 3 and 7 saw half the medium replaced with IL-2 medium. The protocol was immunoSEQ multiplex PCR, while the TCRdb copy is restricted to in-frame clones and leaves out a portion. This sample carries 50,000 to 65,000 clones, around 73% of them seen once, and the ten largest clones take 1% to 1.5%. The chain has TRBV19 and TRBJ2-3; tentatively, D is TRBD1 (8 bases). The sample in question was CD4+ T cells from PBMCs cultured with HCoV-229E spike peptides, obtained after COVID-19 vaccination. This sequence originates from a human donor who received a COVID-19 vaccine. CDR3 sequence reads: CASSLGQGGGESTDTQYF. For the CDR3, the DNA is TGTGCCAGTAGTCTTGGACAGGGAGGGGGGGAGAGCACAGATACGCAGTATTTT.